This T cell receptor (beta chain) was obtained from a study of blood T cell repertoires in COVID-19. Study-level background: COVID-19 samples collected from the United States, Italy and Spain covered acute and convalescent phases. Nucleic acid was either cDNA or gDNA, and it came from T cells, B-cell-depleted T cells, or PBMCs.

Trimming stripped 2 bases from V and 1 base from J, with 11 bases between. The CDR3 covers 15 residues. The V gene's germline CDR1 is MNHEY and CDR2 SVGAGI. Measured with immunoSEQ multiplex PCR; TCRdb has only the in-frame clones, and not every one. This table holds fewer than 60,000 clones, under 90% found once. The specimen sequenced was peripheral blood. This receptor was obtained from a woman of 80 years or more with acute or convalescent COVID-19. J is TRBJ1-1 and V is TRBV6-5; a possible D gene is TRBD1 (6 bases). The CDR3 spells CASSYTGHSNTEAFF. In DNA, the CDR3 is TGTGCCAGCAGTTACACGGGACATTCGAACACTGAAGCTTTCTTT.